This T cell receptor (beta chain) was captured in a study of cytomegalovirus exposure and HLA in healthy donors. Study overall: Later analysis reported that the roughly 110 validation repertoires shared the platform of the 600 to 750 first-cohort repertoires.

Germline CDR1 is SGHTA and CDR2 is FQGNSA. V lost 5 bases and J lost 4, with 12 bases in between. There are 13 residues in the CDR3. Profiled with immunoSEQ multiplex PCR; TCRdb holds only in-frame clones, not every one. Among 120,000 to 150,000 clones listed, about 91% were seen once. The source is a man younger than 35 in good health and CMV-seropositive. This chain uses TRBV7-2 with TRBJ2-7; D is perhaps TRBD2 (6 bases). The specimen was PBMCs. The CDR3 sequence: CASSLGSGYEQYF. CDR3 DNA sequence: TGTGCCAGCAGCCTCGGGAGCGGATACGAGCAGTACTTC.